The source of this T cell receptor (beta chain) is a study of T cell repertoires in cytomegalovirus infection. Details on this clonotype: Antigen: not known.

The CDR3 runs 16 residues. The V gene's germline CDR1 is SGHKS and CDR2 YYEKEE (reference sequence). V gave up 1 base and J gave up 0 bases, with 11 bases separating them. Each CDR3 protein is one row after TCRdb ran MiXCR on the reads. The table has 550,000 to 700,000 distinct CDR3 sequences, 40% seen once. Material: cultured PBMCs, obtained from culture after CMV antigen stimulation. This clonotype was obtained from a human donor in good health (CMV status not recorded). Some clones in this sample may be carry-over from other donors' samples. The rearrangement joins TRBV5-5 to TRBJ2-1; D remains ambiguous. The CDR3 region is CASSLIVAYSYNEQFF. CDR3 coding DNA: TGTGCCAGCAGCTTGATAGTAGCCTACTCCTACAATGAGCAGTTCTTC.